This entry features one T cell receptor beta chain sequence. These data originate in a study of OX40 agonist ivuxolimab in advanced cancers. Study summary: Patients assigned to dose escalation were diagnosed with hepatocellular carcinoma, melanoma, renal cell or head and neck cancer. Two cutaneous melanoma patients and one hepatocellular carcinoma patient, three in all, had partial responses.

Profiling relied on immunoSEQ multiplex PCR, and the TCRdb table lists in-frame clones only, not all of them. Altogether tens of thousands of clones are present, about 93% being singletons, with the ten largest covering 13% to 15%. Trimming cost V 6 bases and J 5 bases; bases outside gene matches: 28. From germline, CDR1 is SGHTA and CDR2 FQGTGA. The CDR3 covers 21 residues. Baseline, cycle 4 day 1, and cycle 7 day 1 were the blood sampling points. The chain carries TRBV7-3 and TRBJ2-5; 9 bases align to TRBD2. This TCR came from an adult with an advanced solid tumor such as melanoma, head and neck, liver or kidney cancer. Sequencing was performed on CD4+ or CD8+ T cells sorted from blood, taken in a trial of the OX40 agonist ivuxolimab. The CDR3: CASSPEGGSGSGTYFGETQYF. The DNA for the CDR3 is TGTGCCAGCAGTCCGGAAGGGGGTAGCGGGAGCGGAACATACTTCGGCGAGACCCAGTACTTC.